Listed here are 20 T cell receptor beta chains from one sample, sequenced in a study of T-cell memory formation after mild COVID-19. TCRdb recomputed calls from the 5' RACE reads with MiXCR, one row per CDR3 protein. This sample yields about 320,000 distinct CDR3 sequences, of which approximately 15% are seen a single time; about 21% belongs to the top ten. The sample taken for sequencing was PBMCs or a T cell subset sorted from them (not recorded which). The receptors originated from a man between 18 and 35 years old who had mild COVID-19 (a few samples of this study predate the infection). Cell type and time point are not known.

Only a few counts were recorded for this clonotype. The rearrangement uses TRBV5-1 and TRBJ1-2; D is perhaps TRBD1 (5 bases). The CDR3 has 13 residues. Per germline, CDR1 SGHRS and CDR2 YFSETQ. V lost 0 bases, J lost 6 bases, and 9 bases lay in between. The CDR3 protein is CASSLEGLDGYTF. The DNA for the CDR3 is TGCGCCAGCAGCTTGGAGGGGCTGGATGGCTACACCTTC.

In this sample, this clonotype turned up once. A much larger clonotype is one base distant, so this may be a read error. The chain couples TRBV7-2 to TRBJ1-5; TRBD1 matches at 9 bases. The CDR3 spans 13 residues. The germline V gene has CDR1 SGHTA and CDR2 FQGNSA. As DNA, the CDR3 is TGTGCCAGCAGTCGACAGGGGGATCAGCCCCAGAATTTT. Its protein is CASSRQGDQPQNF.

There are a few counts of this clonotype. V and J are TRBV7-8 and TRBJ1-5, with TRBD1 matching 7 bases. The CDR3 runs to 14 residues. The germline gives CDR1 SGHVS, CDR2 FQNEAQ. V gave up 3 bases and J gave up 6 bases; unmatched junction bases: 5. The CDR3 is CASSFGTVAQPQHF. The CDR3 nucleotides read TGTGCCAGCAGCTTCGGGACAGTCGCTCAGCCCCAGCATTTT.

This chain uses TRBV20-1 with TRBJ2-3; 11 nucleotides match TRBD2. The trim removed 2 bases at V and 4 bases at J, leaving 5 bases unmatched. Germline lookup yields CDR1 DFQATT and CDR2 SNEGSKA (reference sequence). There are 15 residues in the CDR3. The CDR3 nucleotides are TGCAGTGCTAGAAATAGCGGGGGGGTCCCAGATACGCAGTATTTT. This encodes CSARNSGGVPDTQYF.

The chain joins TRBV10-1 to TRBJ2-1, with D tentatively TRBD1 (6 bases). V lost 8 bases to trimming and J lost 7 bases, with 18 bases between them. The CDR3 contains 14 residues. Germline CDR1 reads WNHNN; CDR2 reads SYGVQD (reference sequence). CDR3 DNA: TGCGCCAGCTCGACCGGACAGCGGCAAAATGAGCAGTTCTTC. Translated, it gives CASSTGQRQNEQFF.

This clonotype was recorded a few times. V is TRBV10-3 and J is TRBJ2-6; D may be TRBD1 (6 bases). The CDR3 runs 15 residues. Trimming pared 7 bases from V and 2 bases from J, leaving 12 bases between. CDR1 and CDR2 from the germline V gene are ENHRY and SYGVKD. The CDR3 region has the DNA TGTGCCATCAATAACAGGGTCCCTGGGGCCAACGTCCTGACTTTC. Protein: CAINNRVPGANVLTF.

J is TRBJ1-5 and V is TRBV20-1, with D hard to call. The CDR3 is made up of 13 amino acids. The ends were cut back, 6 bases at V and 6 bases at J, with 15 bases in the middle. The germline V gene encodes CDR1 DFQATT and CDR2 SNEGSKA (reference sequence). CDR3 amino acids: CSASGTVGQPQHF. The CDR3 nucleotides read TGCAGTGCCTCCGGAACAGTGGGTCAGCCCCAGCATTTT.

This clonotype has a handful of counts. The genes are TRBV10-3 and TRBJ1-5; TRBD1 aligns across 9 bases. This CDR3 has 16 residues. Germline CDR1 and CDR2: ENHRY and SYGVKD. The J segment lost 2 bases and the V segment lost 4 bases, leaving 6 bases of the junction unmatched. For the CDR3, the DNA is TGTGCCATCAGTGGAGGGACAGGGTATGGCAATCAGCCCCAGCATTTT. It codes for CAISGGTGYGNQPQHF.

The genes are TRBV20-1 and TRBJ2-3; D ambiguous. The germline V gene encodes CDR1 DFQATT and CDR2 SNEGSKA (reference sequence). Trimming removed 1 base at V and 2 bases at J, with 22 bases between. The CDR3 is 18 amino acids. This CDR3 is CSARALEVSVYPTDTQYF. As DNA, the CDR3 is TGCAGTGCTAGAGCTCTAGAAGTGAGCGTCTATCCCACAGATACGCAGTATTTT.

The chain recombines TRBV6-2 or TRBV6-3 with TRBJ1-1, with unresolved D. This CDR3 has 16 amino acids. Germline V gene lookup returns CDR1 MNHEY and CDR2 SVGEGT. V lost 7 bases and J lost 0, with 18 bases in between. The CDR3 region is CASTYGRSAMNTEAFF. In DNA, the CDR3 is TGTGCCAGCACATACGGTCGGTCCGCGATGAACACTGAAGCTTTCTTT.

This clonotype has a handful of counts. Its ends do not fully match the called genes, so a read error is possible. The chain couples TRBV12-3 or TRBV12-4 to TRBJ2-3, with 10 positions matching TRBD2. CDR3 size: 14 residues. CDR3 region: CASSLAGAGDTQYF. The CDR3 DNA is TGTGCCAGCAGTCTAGCGGGGGCGGGGGATACGCAGTATTTT.

The chain has TRBV5-1 and TRBJ2-6; perhaps TRBD2 as D (5 bases). Looked up from germline, CDR1 is SGHRS and CDR2 is YFSETQ. This CDR3 contains 13 residues. V was pared by 5 bases and J by 3 bases, with 6 bases between. CDR3 nucleotides: TGCGCCAGCAGGGCGGGTGGGGCCAACGTCCTGACTTTC. Protein: CASRAGGANVLTF.

V usage is TRBV11-1 and J usage is TRBJ2-1; D is unclear. The germline V gene encodes CDR1 SGHAT and CDR2 FQDESV (reference sequence). V lost 1 base and J 3 bases, leaving 4 bases between the germline ends. This CDR3 comprises 13 residues. CDR3 sequence: CASSLVIYNEQFF. The CDR3 region has the DNA TGTGCCAGCAGCTTAGTCATCTACAATGAGCAGTTCTTC. The full variable domain, rest sourced from reference TRBV11-1 and TRBJ2-1, is EAEVAQSPRYKITEKSQAVAFWCDPISGHATLYWYRQILGQGPELLVQFQDESVVDDSQLPKDRFSAERLKGVDSTLKIQPAELGDSAMYLCASSLVIYNEQFFGPGTRLTVL.

This clonotype appeared many times. This chain connects TRBV7-2 to TRBJ2-1; 12 positions match TRBD2. With V trimmed by 1 base and J by 9 bases, 10 bases remained unmatched. Germline V CDR1 and CDR2: SGHTA, FQGNSA. The CDR3 consists of 17 residues. The DNA of the CDR3 is TGTGCCAGCAGCTTAGATGCGTTGGGACTAGCGGGTCGTGAGCAGTTCTTC. This codes for CASSLDALGLAGREQFF.

This clonotype was seen a handful of times. The chain recombines TRBV29-1 with TRBJ2-5; D unresolved. Trimming stripped 5 bases from V and 4 bases from J, with 8 bases between. Germline V gene sequence: CDR1 SQVTM, CDR2 ANQGSEA. CDR3 length equals 11 residues. The CDR3 is CSVKVRETQYF. CDR3 nucleotide sequence: TGCAGCGTTAAGGTTCGAGAGACCCAGTACTTC.

Regarding this clonotype: This clone may be a read error of a much larger clone one base away. The chain joins TRBV4-1 to TRBJ2-2; D unclear. The V gene's germline CDR1 is MGHRA and CDR2 YSYEKL. The ends were cut back, 4 bases at V and 1 base at J, with 13 bases in the middle. The CDR3 totals 16 residues. The CDR3 DNA sequence: TGCGCCAGCAGCCTGGGGTGGGAAGAGAACACCGGGGAGCTGTTTTTT. Translated, it gives CASSLGWEENTGELFF.

The gene calls are TRBV2 and TRBJ1-1; 9 bases align to TRBD1. CDR1 and CDR2 (germline): SNHLY, FYNNEI. With V trimmed by 3 bases and J by 6 bases, 5 bases remained unmatched. This CDR3 is 14 amino acids long. In DNA, the CDR3 is TGTGCCAGCAGTGATCCGCGGACAGGGGCTGAAGCTTTCTTT. Protein sequence: CASSDPRTGAEAFF.

This clonotype appeared once. This rearrangement joins TRBV20-1 to TRBJ2-7, with D maybe TRBD1 (6 bases). Trimming removed 5 bases from V and 7 bases from J, with 24 bases in between. The CDR3 sequence is 15 residues long. The germline CDR1 and CDR2 sequences are DFQATT and SNEGSKA (reference sequence). The CDR3 spells CSAPATGRDRREQYF. CDR3 nucleotide sequence: TGCAGTGCTCCGGCGACAGGCCGCGACCGTCGAGAGCAGTACTTC.

This clonotype was detected a few times. The J gene is TRBJ1-5, the V gene TRBV5-1; a possible D gene is TRBD1 (6 bases). The germline gives CDR1 SGHRS, CDR2 YFSETQ. V shed 4 bases and J shed 1 base, with 15 bases lying between them. There are 16 residues in the CDR3. The CDR3 is CASSEGGAFSNQPQHF. CDR3 bases: TGCGCCAGCAGCGAGGGGGGGGCCTTCAGCAATCAGCCCCAGCATTTT. The full variable domain, its missing parts supplied by reference TRBV5-1 and TRBJ1-5, is KAGVTQTPRYLIKTRGQQVTLSCSPISGHRSVSWYQQTPGQGLQFLFEYFSETQRNKGNFPGRFSGRQFSNSRSEMNVSTLELGDSALYLCASSEGGAFSNQPQHFGDGTRLSIL.

This clonotype appeared a few times. CDR3: CASRSGTGFDTEAFF. The CDR3 nucleotides read TGTGCCAGCAGATCAGGGACAGGGTTCGACACTGAAGCTTTCTTT. The gene calls are TRBV27 and TRBJ1-1; 9 positions agree with TRBD1. With V trimmed by 6 bases and J by 3 bases, 8 bases remained unmatched. Germline loops: CDR1 MNHEY, CDR2 SMNVEV (reference sequence). CDR3 length: 15 amino acids.